Presented here are 15 T cell receptor beta chains from one specimen sequenced in a study of a mutant IDH1 vaccine in newly diagnosed glioma. The antigens of these receptors remain unknown. The data were produced by immunoSEQ multiplex PCR, yet TCRdb's version contains in-frame clones alone and is incomplete. Among 40,000 or so clones listed, approximately 85% were seen once. Time point reported: week 5, during vaccination. Each dose delivered 300 ug of mutant IDH1 20-mer peptide subcutaneously with imiquimod. Sequenced here: PBMCs, sampled from a glioma patient whose treatment included an IDH1 peptide vaccine. The receptor set was obtained from a middle-aged man with glioma.

The sample holds one count of this clone. The V gene is TRBV18, the J gene TRBJ1-5, with 8 bases lining up with TRBD1. The trim removed 8 bases at V and 7 bases at J, leaving 7 bases unmatched. The length of the CDR3 is 13 residues. The germline V gene encodes CDR1 KGHSH and CDR2 LQKENI. The CDR3 bases are TGTGCCAGCCAGACAGGGGATAGGCAGCCCCAGCATTTT. It encodes CASQTGDRQPQHF.

The V call is TRBV6-1, the J call TRBJ2-3, with D unresolved. CDR3 length equals 14 residues. Trimming cost V 2 bases and J 6 bases, with 12 bases left between them. Germline lookup yields CDR1 MNHNS and CDR2 SASEGT. CDR3 protein: CASSETARLDTQYF. DNA for the CDR3: TGTGCCAGCAGTGAAACGGCCAGGCTCGATACGCAGTATTTT.

This chain joins TRBV2 and TRBJ1-1; no definite D call. Germline V gene lookup returns CDR1 SNHLY and CDR2 FYNNEI. Trimming removed 7 bases at V and 1 base at J, with 13 bases between. This CDR3 contains 14 residues. This CDR3 is CASTLRRQNTEAFF. For the CDR3, the DNA is TGTGCCAGCACGCTTCGACGGCAGAACACTGAAGCTTTCTTT.

The rearrangement links TRBV5-1 to TRBJ2-6; weak D call: TRBD1 (6 bases). V dropped 4 bases and J dropped 2 bases, with 10 bases sitting between them. The V gene's germline CDR1 is SGHRS and CDR2 YFSETQ. This CDR3 is 15 amino acids long. The CDR3 region has the DNA TGCGCCAGCAGCGGGTGGGACACTGGGGCCAACGTCCTGACTTTC. It yields the protein CASSGWDTGANVLTF.

The chain recombines TRBV5-1 with TRBJ1-4, with D unresolved. V was cut by 0 bases and J by 5 bases, with 11 bases left in between. The length of the CDR3 is 15 residues. The germline V gene has CDR1 SGHRS and CDR2 YFSETQ. CDR3: CASSLASENNEKLFF. The CDR3 bases are TGCGCCAGCAGCTTGGCTAGCGAGAACAATGAAAAACTGTTTTTT.

This clone was seen just once. This rearrangement joins TRBV27 to TRBJ2-1; D might be TRBD1 (6 bases). The CDR3 sequence is 14 residues long. Between the trimmed V and J ends, which lost 2 bases and 9 bases, there was a span of 14 bases. Germline CDR1 reads MNHEY; CDR2 reads SMNVEV (reference sequence). CDR3 sequence: CASSLNPTGFEQFF. For the CDR3, the DNA is TGTGCCAGCAGTTTAAACCCCACAGGGTTTGAGCAGTTCTTC.

The V and J genes are TRBV19 and TRBJ2-6; D is perhaps TRBD1 (6 bases). CDR3 length: 15 residues. V lost 6 bases and J 2 bases, leaving 11 bases between the germline ends. Germline V gives CDR1 LNHDA, CDR2 SQIVND (reference sequence). CDR3 DNA sequence: TGTGCCAGTAGAAACAGGGAAGCTGGGGCCAACGTCCTGACTTTC. Its protein product is CASRNREAGANVLTF.

The chain combines TRBV7-6 with TRBJ2-7; 8 nucleotides align to TRBD2. Germline trimming cut 0 bases from V and 1 base from J; bases unmatched to any gene: 2. The length of the CDR3 is 15 residues. The germline V gene has CDR1 SGHVS and CDR2 FNYEAQ. In DNA form, the CDR3 reads TGTGCCAGCAGCTTAGCGTCGGGGGGGTCCTACGAGCAGTACTTC. Its protein product is CASSLASGGSYEQYF.

This clone appeared a few times. The V gene is TRBV5-1, the J gene TRBJ2-7, with 8 nucleotides matching TRBD2. There are 18 residues in the CDR3. V shed 0 bases, J shed 6 bases, and the junction held 17 bases outside the gene matches. Germline CDR1 is SGHRS and CDR2 is YFSETQ. Here the CDR3 DNA reads TGCGCCAGCAGCTTGGCCTCTTTCCTACGCGGGAGGAAGGGCGAGCAGTACTTC. Protein product: CASSLASFLRGRKGEQYF.

This clone was seen a single time. The J gene is TRBJ2-2, the V gene TRBV7-9; D remains ambiguous. With 3 bases removed from V and 5 bases from J, the gap between germline ends came to 16 bases. The V gene's germline CDR1 is SEHNR and CDR2 FQNEAQ (reference sequence). The CDR3 is 16 residues long. This chain's CDR3 is CASSLGWSGPTGELFF. The CDR3 DNA reads as TGTGCCAGCAGCTTGGGTTGGTCAGGCCCAACCGGGGAGCTGTTTTTT.

The V and J genes are TRBV27 and TRBJ1-1, with 8 bases identical to TRBD1. Trimming cost V 0 bases and J 5 bases; bases outside gene matches: 17. Germline CDR1 MNHEY, CDR2 SMNVEV (reference sequence). The CDR3 is 19 amino acids. CDR3 loop: CASSLSAGQVYLYRTEAFF. DNA for the CDR3: TGTGCCAGCAGTTTATCCGCGGGACAGGTGTATTTGTACCGGACTGAAGCTTTCTTT.

The V gene is TRBV18, the J gene TRBJ2-5, with D possibly TRBD1 on 5 matching bases. Germline V gives CDR1 KGHSH, CDR2 LQKENI. There are 13 residues in the CDR3. V was pared by 3 bases and J by 4 bases, with 9 bases between. The CDR3: CASSPQGTETQYF. The CDR3 bases are TGTGCCAGCTCACCCCAGGGAACAGAGACCCAGTACTTC. Full variable domain (outside the CDR3, taken from reference TRBV18 and TRBJ2-5): NAGVMQNPRHLVRRRGQEARLRCSPMKGHSHVYWYRQLPEEGLKFMVYLQKENIIDESGMPKERFSAEFPKEGPSILRIQQVVRGDSAAYFCASSPQGTETQYFGPGTRLLVL.

The rearrangement links TRBV5-4 to TRBJ1-3; no firm D call. The CDR3 has 18 amino acids. V lost 0 bases, J lost 4 bases, and 20 bases lay in between. The germline V gene encodes CDR1 SGHNT and CDR2 YYREEE (reference sequence). CDR3 bases: TGTGCCAGCAGCTTGGCCGGAGGCCCTCTGACGCGGGGAAACACCATATATTTT. Amino acids: CASSLAGGPLTRGNTIYF.

The genes are TRBV25-1 and TRBJ2-3; D may be TRBD2 (6 bases). The CDR3 is made up of 13 amino acids. Trimming stripped 6 bases from V and 4 bases from J, with 11 bases between. Germline CDR1 MGHDK, CDR2 SYGVNS. In DNA form, the CDR3 reads TGTGCCAGCAGCAGCACGGGAGCAGATACGCAGTATTTT. This sequence encodes CASSSTGADTQYF.

The chain employs TRBV6-1 and TRBJ1-3; D remains unclear. The CDR3 loop spans 13 amino acids. Between the trimmed V and J ends, which lost 2 bases and 2 bases, there was a span of 4 bases. The V gene's germline CDR1 is MNHNS and CDR2 SASEGT. The DNA for the CDR3 is TGTGCCAGCAGTGAATGGCCTGGAAACACCATATATTTT. Its protein is CASSEWPGNTIYF.